Listed below are T cell receptor beta chains from one sample, sequenced in a study of T cells in Graves' hyperthyroidism and ophthalmopathy. TCRdb reprocessed the multiplex PCR reads via MiXCR and lists one record per CDR3 protein. The sample has over 700,000 distinct CDR3 sequences; over 15% are singletons. Sequencing was carried out using blood. The receptors originated from a woman between 45 and 65 years old with Graves' hyperthyroidism that later progressed to Graves' ophthalmopathy. Each CDR3 is given with its conserved first and last residue. Each record gives: clone size, V gene, D gene, J gene, CDR3 protein, CDR3 DNA. The D gene is left open where the match is weak. Part of the rows lack a size; the others show once, few, many or a class for expanded clones.

>-|TRBV20-1|TRBD2|TRBJ2-2
CSARVRRRGVNTGEPFF
TGCAGTGCTAGAGTCCGAAGGCGGGGGGTAAACACCGGGGAGCCGTTTTTT
>many|TRBV9|-|TRBJ1-1
CASSVGQGSLTEAFF
TGTGCCAGCAGCGTAGGGCAGGGGAGTCTCACTGAAGCTTTCTTT
>few|TRBV9|-|TRBJ1-1
CASSEGGGLDAFF
TGTGCCAGCAGCGAGGGTGGTGGGTTGGATGCTTTCTTT
>few|TRBV18|TRBD2|TRBJ2-2
CASSFPAGATGELFF
TGTGCCAGCTCTTTCCCAGCGGGAGCAACCGGGGAGCTGTTTTTT
>few|TRBV2|-|TRBJ1-1
CASSELAGTKEASF
TGTGCCAGCAGTGAGCTGGCTGGGACAAAAGAAGCTTCCTTT
>-|TRBV20-1|TRBD1|TRBJ1-6
CSARGGPGPPSNINSPLHF
TGCAGTGCCCGAGGGGGCCCCGGCCCTCCTAGCAACATTAATTCACCCCTCCACTTT
>-|TRBV6-1|-|TRBJ1-6
CASSETRTGNSPLHF
TGTGCCAGCAGTGAAACTAGGACCGGTAATTCACCCCTCCACTTT
>-|TRBV5-1|-|TRBJ2-3
CASSPGEITDTQYF
TGCGCCAGCAGCCCAGGGGAGATCACAGATACGCAGTATTTT
>few|TRBV3-1|-|TRBJ2-2
CASSRRFRGPLVLPHGELFF
TGTGCCAGCAGCCGGCGATTCCGGGGGCCATTAGTCTTGCCCCACGGGGAGCTGTTTTTT
>many|TRBV2|-|TRBJ2-3
CASWNDGPSTDTQYF
TGTGCCAGCTGGAACGACGGACCTAGCACAGATACGCAGTATTTT
>many|TRBV7-8|-|TRBJ2-5
CASSSPEGETQYF
TGTGCCAGCAGCTCTCCGGAGGGTGAGACCCAGTACTTC
>few|TRBV19|-|TRBJ2-2
CASSRTTPGVYTGELFF
TGTGCCAGTAGTCGCACAACCCCGGGAGTCTACACCGGGGAGCTGTTTTTT
>many|TRBV10-1|TRBD2|TRBJ2-1
CASSAHGGALNEQFF
TGCGCCAGCAGTGCCCACGGGGGGGCTCTCAATGAGCAGTTCTTC
>many|TRBV5-1|TRBD2|TRBJ2-3
CASSSERGLADTQYF
TGCGCCAGCAGCTCCGAGCGGGGGCTCGCAGATACGCAGTATTTT
>many|TRBV5-1|-|TRBJ2-2
CASSLVVRSGELFF
TGCGCCAGCAGCTTGGTAGTGCGGTCCGGGGAGCTGTTTTTT
>many|TRBV30|TRBD1|TRBJ1-5
CAWTSVGGGSQPQHF
TGTGCCTGGACTTCAGTGGGAGGGGGCAGTCAGCCCCAGCATTTT
>-|TRBV6-5|TRBD2|TRBJ2-1
CASSYSTLAGEFNEQFF
TGTGCCAGCAGTTACTCCACCCTAGCGGGGGAGTTCAATGAGCAGTTCTTC
>many|TRBV20-1|TRBD1|TRBJ1-1
CSARDGEGASTEAFF
TGCAGTGCTAGAGATGGAGAGGGGGCGAGCACTGAAGCTTTCTTT
>few|TRBV10-3|TRBD2|TRBJ2-3
CATTLAGGTTDTQYF
TGTGCCACCACCCTAGCGGGGGGGACCACAGATACGCAGTATTTT
>few|TRBV27|-|TRBJ2-7
CASSPRVEAAYEQYF
TGTGCCAGCAGTCCCAGGGTAGAGGCTGCCTACGAGCAGTACTTC
>-|TRBV28|-|TRBJ1-4
CASSFLQDGEKLFF
TGTGCCAGCAGTTTTTTACAGGATGGAGAAAAACTGTTTTTT